This T cell receptor (beta chain) stems from a study of blood T cell repertoires in COVID-19. Study overall: Nucleic acid was either cDNA or gDNA, and it came from T cells, B-cell-depleted T cells, or PBMCs.

Authors' methods: Reference gene primers were amplified, and this amplification served to estimate nucleated cell counts. The method was immunoSEQ multiplex PCR; TCRdb's version includes in-frame clones alone and lacks a portion of them. That table furnishes V, J and clone size, whereas the DNA furnished D and trimming. The sample carries tens of thousands of clones, roughly 84% recorded once. The TCR comes from a man aged 50 to 60 with acute or convalescent COVID-19. The sample consisted of peripheral blood.

The CDR3 sequence: CASSEIGTWGRYGYTF. In nucleotides, the CDR3 is TGTGCCAGCAGTGAAATCGGGACATGGGGCAGGTATGGCTACACCTTC. V usage is TRBV2 and J usage is TRBJ1-2; maybe TRBD1 (6 bases). CDR3 length equals 16 residues. The germline V and J ends were trimmed by 2 bases and 5 bases, with 18 bases remaining between them. The germline CDR1 and CDR2 sequences are SNHLY and FYNNEI.